The 23 T cell receptor beta chains below come from one sample, sequenced in a study of blood T cell repertoires in COVID-19. TCRdb's table, derived via immunoSEQ multiplex PCR, lists solely in-frame clones and lacks some. The data show about 470,000 clones, around 90% seen once. The specimen was PBMCs or T cells enriched from blood (not recorded which). These receptors were obtained from a woman under 30 who had recovered from COVID-19.

Notes on this clone: A read error may produce the germline difference seen at one junction end. V gene TRBV20-1 combines with J gene TRBJ2-1; 10 bases are a match to TRBD2. Germline CDR1 DFQATT, CDR2 SNEGSKA (reference sequence). This CDR3 comprises 15 residues. DNA of the CDR3: TGCAGTGCTAGTGGTAGCGGGGGGTCCTCCAATGAGCAGTTCTTC. Its protein is CSASGSGGSSNEQFF.

This chain links TRBV28 with TRBJ2-1; D perhaps matches TRBD2 (7 bases). The CDR3 is 12 amino acids. V dropped 11 bases and J dropped 2 bases, with 10 bases sitting between them. Germline CDR1 MDHEN, CDR2 SYDVKM. The CDR3 coding sequence is TGTGCCTGGGGGGGGCCCTACAATGAGCAGTTCTTC. Translating gives CAWGGPYNEQFF.

This sequence joins TRBV27 and TRBJ1-2, with a tentative D call TRBD1 (6 bases). The CDR3 extends over 13 amino acids. V lost 3 bases to trimming and J lost 8 bases, with 13 bases between them. Germline CDR1 and CDR2: MNHEY and SMNVEV (reference sequence). The CDR3 DNA is TGTGCCAGCAGTTTGGAGACAGGATACGGCTACACCTTC. It encodes CASSLETGYGYTF.

The chain joins TRBV5-4 to TRBJ2-5; TRBD1 might be the D (6 bases). The germline V gene encodes CDR1 SGHNT and CDR2 YYREEE (reference sequence). The CDR3 sequence is 13 residues long. V was clipped by 1 base and J by 5 bases, with 9 bases between them. The CDR3 DNA is TGTGCCAGCAGCTTGACCCAGGGGGAGACCCAGTACTTC. Translating it yields CASSLTQGETQYF.

For this clone: A much more abundant neighbour one base away suggests this may be a read error. The chain carries TRBV3-1 (or the pseudogene TRBV3-2) and TRBJ2-7; 7 positions match TRBD1. Germline V CDR1 and CDR2: LGHDT, YNNKEL (reference sequence). J was trimmed by 3 bases and V by 4 bases; bases with no gene match: 0. This CDR3 has 12 amino acids. The CDR3 loop is CASSRQGYEQYF. DNA of the CDR3: TGTGCCAGCAGCCGACAGGGCTACGAGCAGTACTTC.

V gene TRBV5-4 combines with J gene TRBJ1-2; 8 nucleotides agree with TRBD1. Unmatched junction bases numbered 3, after V lost 5 bases and J lost 3 bases. CDR3 length: 13 amino acids. Per the germline V gene, CDR1 is SGHNT and CDR2 is YYREEE (reference sequence). This chain's CDR3 is CASRVGQDYGYTF. Written as DNA, the CDR3 is TGTGCCAGCAGGGTGGGACAGGACTATGGCTACACCTTC.

The gene calls are TRBV9 and TRBJ1-1, with 7 bases aligning to TRBD1. V gave up 3 bases and J gave up 10 bases; unmatched junction bases: 9. CDR3 length: 13 amino acids. Germline assignment: CDR1 SGDLS and CDR2 YYNGEE. Here the CDR3 reads CASSDTGAGGAFF. Written as DNA, the CDR3 is TGTGCCAGCAGCGACACAGGGGCGGGGGGAGCTTTCTTT.

The CDR3, as DNA: TGTGCCAGTAGTATAGGGACAGGGGTCCTTTATGGCTACACCTTC. Encoded protein: CASSIGTGVLYGYTF. V usage is TRBV19 and J usage is TRBJ1-2, with TRBD1 matching 9 bases. The germline gives CDR1 LNHDA, CDR2 SQIVND (reference sequence). This CDR3 region has 15 residues. J gave up 5 bases and V 1 base, and 5 bases lay outside the gene matches.

This chain connects TRBV7-9 to TRBJ1-3, with unresolved D. The CDR3 is 14 amino acids. V was clipped by 4 bases and J by 11 bases, with 18 bases between them. Germline lookup yields CDR1 SEHNR and CDR2 FQNEAQ (reference sequence). In nucleotides, the CDR3 is TGTGCCAGCAGCTCCCCTCGAGGTCGACTCTCCATATATTTT. Encoded protein: CASSSPRGRLSIYF.

CDR3 coding DNA: TGTGCCAGCAGTACCTCCGGGTCCCAGCCCCAGCATTTT. Its protein is CASSTSGSQPQHF. This chain uses TRBV6-5 with TRBJ1-5; D is undetermined. Germline V lookup: CDR1 MNHEY, CDR2 SVGAGI. Trimming pared 5 bases from V and 7 bases from J, leaving 12 bases between. The CDR3 runs to 13 residues.

With regard to this clone: This specimen includes other DNA sequences encoding the same CDR3. The gene calls are TRBV2 and TRBJ1-5; the match to TRBD1 covers 7 bases. Germline V gives CDR1 SNHLY, CDR2 FYNNEI. The CDR3 is made up of 13 amino acids. V was clipped by 9 bases and J by 1 base; unmatched bases: 3. CDR3 protein: CASRQGSNQPQHF. CDR3 nucleotide sequence: TGTGCCAGTCGACAGGGAAGCAATCAGCCCCAGCATTTT.

V is TRBV9 and J is TRBJ1-2; unclear D gene. There are 12 residues in the CDR3. The V gene lost 3 bases and the J gene lost 6 bases, with 9 bases spanning the gap. The germline CDR1 and CDR2 sequences are SGDLS and YYNGEE. CDR3 nucleotide sequence: TGTGCCAGCAGCGCAAACATCCATGGCTACACCTTC. It codes for CASSANIHGYTF.

In its sample, this clone was seen a few times. The chain combines TRBV5-1 with TRBJ1-2; TRBD1 might be the D (5 bases). CDR1 is SGHRS and CDR2 is YFSETQ in the germline V gene. The ends were cut back, 4 bases at V and 4 bases at J, with 11 bases in the middle. The CDR3 length is 13 residues. The DNA of the CDR3 is TGCGCCAGCAGCCTCCTAGACAGCTATGGCTACACCTTC. Its protein product is CASSLLDSYGYTF.

The chain joins TRBV29-1 to TRBJ1-3; 7 bases map to TRBD1. V lost 3 bases and J lost 1; bases outside the gene matches: 3. This CDR3 is built from 14 residues. Germline CDR1 is SQVTM and CDR2 is ANQGSEA. The CDR3 DNA is TGCAGCGTTGACGAGACAGGGTCTGGAAACACCATATATTTT. Translating it yields CSVDETGSGNTIYF.

In DNA form, the CDR3 reads TGTGCCAGCTCACCAACGGCAGGGGGCGCTAACTATGGCTACACCTTC. Protein sequence: CASSPTAGGANYGYTF. The chain recombines TRBV18 with TRBJ1-2; TRBD1 matches 8 bases. This CDR3 is built from 16 residues. CDR1 and CDR2 (germline): KGHSH, LQKENI. The V gene end was trimmed by 2 bases and the J gene end by 0 bases; junction bases not matched to a gene: 5.

The V and J genes are TRBV5-4 and TRBJ1-1, with TRBD1 matching 8 bases. CDR1 is SGHNT, CDR2 YYREEE, per germline (reference sequence). CDR3 length: 13 residues. V shed 5 bases and J 0 bases; nucleotides not matched to a gene: 0. The CDR3 DNA follows: TGTGCCAGCAGACAGGGGGTGAACACTGAAGCTTTCTTT. Translated, it gives CASRQGVNTEAFF.

This chain joins TRBV19 and TRBJ2-3; 7 nucleotides align to TRBD1. The germline V gene encodes CDR1 LNHDA and CDR2 SQIVND (reference sequence). There are 13 residues in the CDR3. The CDR3 spells CASGGPMTDTQYF. DNA of the CDR3: TGTGCTTCAGGGGGACCGATGACAGATACGCAGTATTTT.

This clone was seen once. The chain has TRBV30 and TRBJ2-5, with D possibly TRBD1 on 5 matching bases. The CDR3 has 12 amino acids. Per germline, CDR1 GTSNPN and CDR2 SVGIG (reference sequence). The V and J ends lost 7 bases and 3 bases respectively, with 12 bases between them. The CDR3 DNA sequence: TGTGCCTTCACCGACAGCAAAGAGACCCAGTACTTC. Translating gives CAFTDSKETQYF.

This chain joins TRBV12-5 and TRBJ1-1; 7 bases align to TRBD1. The CDR3 covers 14 residues. From germline, CDR1 is LGHNT and CDR2 FRNRAP. J gave up 8 bases and V 1 base, and 7 bases lay outside the gene matches. The CDR3 nucleotides are TGTGCTAGTGGTTTGGAACAGGGGAACCACGAAGCTTTCTTT. Protein product: CASGLEQGNHEAFF.

The genes are TRBV30 and TRBJ1-3; D is undetermined. CDR1 is GTSNPN, CDR2 SVGIG, per germline (reference sequence). The CDR3 runs to 14 residues. Trimming removed 1 base at V and 0 bases at J, with 7 bases between. CDR3 region: CAWSGGLSGNTIYF. The CDR3 nucleotides read TGTGCCTGGAGTGGAGGGCTCTCTGGAAACACCATATATTTT.

The rearrangement uses TRBV2 and TRBJ2-3; TRBD2 is a possible D gene (7 bases). Trimming stripped 6 bases from V and 0 bases from J, with 16 bases between. CDR3 length: 16 residues. CDR1 and CDR2 from the germline V gene are SNHLY and FYNNEI. The CDR3 here is CASRMRGLASTDTQYF. The CDR3 bases are TGTGCCAGCAGGATGCGGGGGCTGGCCAGCACAGATACGCAGTATTTT. Full variable domain (outside the CDR3, taken from reference TRBV2 and TRBJ2-3): EPEVTQTPSHQVTQMGQEVILRCVPISNHLYFYWYRQILGQKVEFLVSFYNNEISEKSEIFDDQFSVERPDGSNFTLKIRSTKLEDSAMYFCASRMRGLASTDTQYFGPGTRLTVL.

This rearrangement joins TRBV28 to TRBJ1-6; no firm D call. V dropped 6 bases and J dropped 3 bases, with 3 bases sitting between them. Germline CDR1 is MDHEN and CDR2 is SYDVKM. The CDR3 consists of 12 residues. DNA for the CDR3: TGTGCCAGCAGGCGCTATAATTCACCCCTCCACTTT. Encoded protein: CASRRYNSPLHF.

V usage is TRBV11-2 and J usage is TRBJ2-7; 14 nucleotides match TRBD2. The germline V gene has CDR1 SGHAT and CDR2 FQNNGV. This CDR3 comprises 16 residues. Trimming cost V 5 bases and J 5 bases; bases outside gene matches: 8. The CDR3 coding sequence is TGTGCCAGCAGCCCCAGACTAGCGGGGGGGCTGAACGAGCAGTACTTC. Its protein product is CASSPRLAGGLNEQYF.